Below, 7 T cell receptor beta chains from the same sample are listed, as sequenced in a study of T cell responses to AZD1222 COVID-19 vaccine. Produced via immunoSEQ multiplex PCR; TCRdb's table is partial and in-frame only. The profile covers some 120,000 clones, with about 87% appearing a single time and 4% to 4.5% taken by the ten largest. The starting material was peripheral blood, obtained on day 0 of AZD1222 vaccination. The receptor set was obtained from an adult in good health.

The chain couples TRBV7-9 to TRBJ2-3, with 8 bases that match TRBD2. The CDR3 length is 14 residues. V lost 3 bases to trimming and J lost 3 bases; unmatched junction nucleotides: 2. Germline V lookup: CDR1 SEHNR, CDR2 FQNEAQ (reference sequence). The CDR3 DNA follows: TGTGCCAGCAGCTTCCAGCGGGAGACAGATACGCAGTATTTT. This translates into CASSFQRETDTQYF.

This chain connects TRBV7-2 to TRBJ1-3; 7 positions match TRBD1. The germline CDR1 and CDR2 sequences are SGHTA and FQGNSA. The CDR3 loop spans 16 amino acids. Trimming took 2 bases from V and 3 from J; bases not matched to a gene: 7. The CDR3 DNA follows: TGTGCCAGCAGCTTAATGTCAGGGGGAGGTGGAAACACCATATATTTT. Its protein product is CASSLMSGGGGNTIYF.

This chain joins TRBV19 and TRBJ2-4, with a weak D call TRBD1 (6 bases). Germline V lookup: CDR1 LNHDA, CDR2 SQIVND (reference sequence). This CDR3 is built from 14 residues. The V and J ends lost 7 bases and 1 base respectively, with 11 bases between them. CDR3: CASNEDRAKNIQYF. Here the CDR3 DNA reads TGTGCCAGTAACGAAGACAGGGCCAAAAACATTCAGTACTTC.

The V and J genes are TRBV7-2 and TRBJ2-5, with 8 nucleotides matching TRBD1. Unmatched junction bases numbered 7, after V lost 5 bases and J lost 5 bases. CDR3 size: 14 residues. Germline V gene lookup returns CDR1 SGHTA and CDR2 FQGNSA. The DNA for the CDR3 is TGTGCCAGCAGCCTCGGAGGGGACAGGGAGACCCAGTACTTC. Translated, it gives CASSLGGDRETQYF.

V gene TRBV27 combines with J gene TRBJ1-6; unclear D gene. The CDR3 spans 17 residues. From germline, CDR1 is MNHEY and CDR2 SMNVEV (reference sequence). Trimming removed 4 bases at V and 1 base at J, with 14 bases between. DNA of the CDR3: TGTGCCAGCAGTTCCCGGCGGGTAGGGTCCTATAATTCACCCCTCCACTTT. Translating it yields CASSSRRVGSYNSPLHF.

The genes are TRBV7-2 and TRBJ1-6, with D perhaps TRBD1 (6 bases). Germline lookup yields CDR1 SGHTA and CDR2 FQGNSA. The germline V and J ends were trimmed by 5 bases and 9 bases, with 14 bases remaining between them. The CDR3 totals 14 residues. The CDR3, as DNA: TGTGCCAGCAGCGCAACAGGGAGGGGTTCACCCCTCCACTTT. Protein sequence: CASSATGRGSPLHF.

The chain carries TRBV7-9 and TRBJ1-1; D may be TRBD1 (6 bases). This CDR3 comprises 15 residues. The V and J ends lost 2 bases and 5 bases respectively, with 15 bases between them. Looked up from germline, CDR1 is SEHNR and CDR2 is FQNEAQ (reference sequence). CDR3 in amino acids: CASSLSGGERTEAFF. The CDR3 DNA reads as TGTGCCAGCAGCTTATCGGGGGGCGAGAGGACTGAAGCTTTCTTT.